One and the same sample provided the 29 T cell receptor beta chains below, sequenced in a study of CD8+ T cells in alopecia areata. Described treatment: oral pan-JAK inhibitor, 5-10 mg twice daily. Isolated RNA was reverse transcribed into cDNA used as the sequencing template. The protocol was immunoSEQ multiplex PCR, while the TCRdb copy is restricted to in-frame clones and leaves out a portion. The repertoire includes around 200,000 clones, about 55% of them detected once, and 10% to 12% sits in the top ten. The sample was CD8+ T cells sorted from blood, taken at week 24, from a patient treated with tofacitinib. These receptors were obtained from a human donor with alopecia areata.

The chain combines TRBV19 with TRBJ1-1, with D possibly being TRBD1 (6 bases). V gave up 4 bases and J gave up 3 bases, with 12 bases separating them. Germline CDR1 LNHDA, CDR2 SQIVND (reference sequence). This CDR3 contains 14 residues. The CDR3 here is CASSRQDSDTEAFF. The CDR3 nucleotides are TGTGCCAGTAGTAGACAGGATTCTGACACTGAAGCTTTCTTT.

The chain links TRBV2 to TRBJ2-7; 8 nucleotides line up with TRBD1. Germline CDR1 reads SNHLY; CDR2 reads FYNNEI. Trimming cost V 7 bases and J 5 bases; bases outside gene matches: 13. The CDR3 runs to 15 residues. The DNA of the CDR3 is TGTGCCAGCAACGGAAAATCTGGACAGGGTAACGAGCAGTACTTC. Encoded protein: CASNGKSGQGNEQYF. The entire variable domain, with the rest obtained from reference TRBV2 and TRBJ2-7, is as follows: EPEVTQTPSHQVTQMGQEVILRCVPISNHLYFYWYRQILGQKVEFLVSFYNNEISEKSEIFDDQFSVERPDGSNFTLKIRSTKLEDSAMYFCASNGKSGQGNEQYFGPGTRLTVT.

The V and J genes are TRBV2 and TRBJ1-1; D remains unclear. The germline V and J ends were trimmed by 4 bases and 3 bases, with 9 bases remaining between them. The CDR3 length is 13 residues. Germline assignment: CDR1 SNHLY and CDR2 FYNNEI. The CDR3 nucleotides read TGTGCCAGCAGTGGACTCTTGGACACTGAAGCTTTCTTT. It specifies CASSGLLDTEAFF.

V and J are TRBV30 and TRBJ2-7; D remains unclear. V was pared by 2 bases and J by 4 bases, with 12 bases between. This CDR3 is 13 amino acids long. Germline V CDR1 and CDR2: GTSNPN, SVGIG (reference sequence). This CDR3 reads CAWSPAGGYEQYF. The CDR3 coding sequence is TGTGCCTGGAGTCCCGCCGGCGGTTACGAGCAGTACTTC.

The table lists this clone with a few counts. V usage is TRBV10-1 and J usage is TRBJ2-1; D ambiguous. Germline V gene data show CDR1 as WNHNN and CDR2 as SYGVQD (reference sequence). The CDR3 is made up of 11 amino acids. V was clipped by 3 bases and J by 3 bases, with 0 bases between them. The CDR3 here is CASSDYNEQFF. The CDR3 coding sequence is TGCGCCAGCAGTGACTACAATGAGCAGTTCTTC.

Only a few counts were recorded for this clone. This chain uses TRBV4-1 with TRBJ2-7, with D unclear. The length of the CDR3 is 14 residues. Trimming cost V 3 bases and J 4 bases, with 13 bases left between them. In germline, CDR1 is MGHRA, CDR2 YSYEKL. The DNA for the CDR3 is TGCGCCAGCAGCCACCAACTGGGATCATACGAGCAGTACTTC. This codes for CASSHQLGSYEQYF.

This clone was recorded once. This chain uses TRBV29-1 with TRBJ2-7; maybe TRBD1 (5 bases). Germline values: CDR1 SQVTM, CDR2 ANQGSEA. Trimming took off 8 bases at V and 7 bases at J, with 18 bases between the two ends. The length of the CDR3 is 12 residues. Here the CDR3 DNA reads TGCAGCCATATCGACAGCTCTGGGGAGCAGTACTTC. Amino acid sequence: CSHIDSSGEQYF.

The chain has TRBV27 and TRBJ2-5; D not resolved. Germline V gene sequence: CDR1 MNHEY, CDR2 SMNVEV (reference sequence). This CDR3 comprises 15 residues. V lost 1 base and J 2 bases, leaving 11 bases between the germline ends. The CDR3 spells CASSLLGSQQETQYF. The CDR3 DNA follows: TGTGCCAGCAGTTTATTGGGCAGTCAACAAGAGACCCAGTACTTC.

The J gene is TRBJ1-1, the V gene TRBV13, with D perhaps matching TRBD1 (5 bases). Deletions cut 1 base from V and 4 bases from J, with 10 bases between. The CDR3 has 14 amino acids. Germline V gene data show CDR1 as PRHDT and CDR2 as FYEKMQ (reference sequence). CDR3 sequence (DNA): TGTGCCAGCAGCTTAGTTCGCGGGGGCACTGAAGCTTTCTTT. It is translated as CASSLVRGGTEAFF.

The genes are TRBV9 and TRBJ1-2; 9 bases align to TRBD1. CDR3 length equals 15 residues. Germline V CDR1 and CDR2: SGDLS, YYNGEE. With V trimmed by 4 bases and J by 4 bases, 8 bases remained unmatched. CDR3 coding DNA: TGTGCCAGCAGCCCCCGGGACAGGGTGTTCTATGGCTACACCTTC. Translation gives CASSPRDRVFYGYTF.

This clone appeared a few times. This chain connects TRBV11-2 to TRBJ1-5, with a tentative D call TRBD1 (5 bases). Trimming took off 0 bases at V and 6 bases at J, with 9 bases between the two ends. The CDR3 is 14 residues long. Per the germline V gene, CDR1 is SGHAT and CDR2 is FQNNGV. The chain's CDR3 is CASSLDGGGQPQHF. CDR3 in DNA: TGTGCCAGCAGCTTAGACGGCGGGGGTCAGCCCCAGCATTTT.

The chain carries TRBV6-5 and TRBJ2-3, with 10 nucleotides matching TRBD2. The V segment lost 9 bases and the J segment 4 bases; nucleotides outside the gene matches: 4. The CDR3 is made up of 13 amino acids. Germline V gene sequence: CDR1 MNHEY, CDR2 SVGAGI. CDR3 DNA: TGTGCCAGTAGCGGGGGGTGGGCAGATACGCAGTATTTT. It specifies CASSGGWADTQYF.

The chain recombines TRBV14 with TRBJ2-5; D gene unclear. Germline V lookup: CDR1 SGHDN, CDR2 FVKESK. The V gene lost 4 bases and the J gene lost 2 bases, with 14 bases spanning the gap. The CDR3 extends over 15 amino acids. In DNA form, the CDR3 reads TGTGCCAGCAGCCCGAGGCTAGGAGATCAAGAGACCCAGTACTTC. It yields the protein CASSPRLGDQETQYF.

This chain connects TRBV2 to TRBJ2-7; weak D call: TRBD1 (6 bases). The ends were cut back, 5 bases at V and 0 bases at J, with 17 bases in the middle. This CDR3 contains 16 residues. CDR1 is SNHLY, CDR2 FYNNEI, per germline. CDR3 protein: CASSLTGIEGSYEQYF. CDR3 nucleotide sequence: TGTGCCAGCAGTCTTACAGGGATAGAGGGCTCCTACGAGCAGTACTTC.

This clone was seen only a few times. The V call is TRBV25-1, the J call TRBJ1-1; possible D gene TRBD1, 5 bases. The CDR3 totals 14 residues. Trimming took off 3 bases at V and 4 bases at J, with 12 bases between the two ends. Per the germline V gene, CDR1 is MGHDK and CDR2 is SYGVNS. The CDR3 is CASSDGNGGTEAFF. CDR3 nucleotides: TGTGCCAGCAGTGATGGGAACGGGGGCACTGAAGCTTTCTTT.

This clone appeared a few times. This sequence joins TRBV28 and TRBJ2-7; a possible D gene is TRBD2 (6 bases). The length of the CDR3 is 12 residues. The germline gives CDR1 MDHEN, CDR2 SYDVKM. Trimming cost V 7 bases and J 3 bases, with 10 bases left between them. CDR3 nucleotides: TGTGCCAGCACCGGGGGTAACTACGAGCAGTACTTC. Protein: CASTGGNYEQYF.

J is TRBJ1-2 and V is TRBV9; 7 bases match TRBD1. V was clipped by 4 bases and J by 3 bases; unmatched bases: 9. Per germline, CDR1 SGDLS and CDR2 YYNGEE. The CDR3 has 15 residues. The CDR3 here is CASSSQGDRDYGYTF. The CDR3 DNA reads TGTGCCAGCAGCTCCCAGGGGGATCGGGACTATGGCTACACCTTC.

This clone was detected only a few times. The rearrangement uses TRBV25-1 and TRBJ1-1; D gene unclear. Between the trimmed V and J ends, which lost 1 base and 4 bases, there was a span of 10 bases. The CDR3 consists of 14 residues. Germline V lookup: CDR1 MGHDK, CDR2 SYGVNS. CDR3 in amino acids: CASSEFEVPTEAFF. The CDR3 DNA sequence: TGTGCCAGCAGTGAATTTGAGGTTCCCACTGAAGCTTTCTTT. The full variable domain, completed using reference TRBV25-1 and TRBJ1-1, is EADIYQTPRYLVIGTGKKITLECSQTMGHDKMYWYQQDPGMELHLIHYSYGVNSTEKGDLSSESTVSRIRTEHFPLTLESARPSHTSQYLCASSEFEVPTEAFFGQGTRLTVV.

The V and J genes are TRBV27 and TRBJ2-4; 13 nucleotides align to TRBD2. This CDR3 comprises 16 residues. The J segment lost 11 bases and the V segment lost 6 bases, leaving 13 bases of the junction unmatched. Germline CDR1 MNHEY, CDR2 SMNVEV (reference sequence). The CDR3 loop is CASSNHGLAGANVQYF. The CDR3 bases are TGTGCCAGCAGCAACCATGGACTAGCGGGGGCCAACGTTCAGTACTTC.

The chain uses TRBV30 and TRBJ1-1; D is uncertain. The CDR3 runs to 12 residues. Looked up from germline, CDR1 is GTSNPN and CDR2 is SVGIG (reference sequence). V lost 0 bases and J lost 8, with 10 bases in between. DNA of the CDR3: TGTGCCTGGAGTGTACGATTAGGGGAAGCTTTCTTT. Amino acid sequence: CAWSVRLGEAFF.

This clone was seen just once. The chain carries TRBV30 and TRBJ2-7, with a weak D call TRBD2 (5 bases). The CDR3 has 14 amino acids. V was clipped by 1 base and J by 2 bases, with 12 bases between them. Germline assignment: CDR1 GTSNPN and CDR2 SVGIG (reference sequence). The CDR3 DNA follows: TGTGCCTGGAGTGGGGCTCGGGGAACCTACGAGCAGTACTTC. This sequence encodes CAWSGARGTYEQYF. The full variable domain, with the rest looked up from reference TRBV30 and TRBJ2-7, is SQTIHQWPATLVQPVGSPLSLECTVEGTSNPNLYWYRQAAGRGLQLLFYSVGIGQISSEVPQNLSASRPQDRQFILSSKKLLLSDSGFYLCAWSGARGTYEQYFGPGTRLTVT.

The CDR3: CASDGSDPPGANVLTF. Here the CDR3 DNA reads TGTGCCTCCGATGGATCGGACCCCCCTGGGGCCAACGTCCTGACTTTC. The rearrangement joins TRBV30 to TRBJ2-6; D gene unclear. Trimming left V 7 bases short and J 2 bases short, with 18 bases between. Germline CDR1 and CDR2: GTSNPN and SVGIG (reference sequence). This CDR3 has 16 amino acids.

In its sample, this clone was seen a few times. This sequence joins TRBV11-2 and TRBJ2-5; perhaps TRBD2 as D (5 bases). Germline-derived CDR1 and CDR2 are SGHAT and FQNNGV. This CDR3 spans 15 amino acids. The germline V and J ends were trimmed by 1 base and 1 base, with 10 bases remaining between them. CDR3 sequence: CASSLGERLQETQYF. In DNA form, the CDR3 reads TGTGCCAGCAGCTTAGGCGAGCGGCTCCAAGAGACCCAGTACTTC.

This clone was counted between two and nine times. The V and J genes are TRBV30 and TRBJ1-1; D is unclear. The CDR3 is 12 amino acids. CDR1 is GTSNPN, CDR2 SVGIG, per germline (reference sequence). The V and J ends lost 4 bases and 1 base respectively, with 7 bases between them. The CDR3 DNA follows: TGTGCCTGGAACGACGGGAACACTGAAGCTTTCTTT. Translation gives CAWNDGNTEAFF.

This clone was detected a few times. The V gene is TRBV23-1, the J gene TRBJ2-7, with 7 bases matching TRBD1. TRBV23-1 is filed as an ORF, its function uncertain. This CDR3 spans 17 amino acids. J gave up 0 bases and V 0 bases, and 8 bases lay outside the gene matches. For the CDR3, the DNA is TGCGCCAGCAGTCAATCGGGGTTCCGGGACAGCTCCTACGAGCAGTACTTC. It translates to CASSQSGFRDSSYEQYF.

V and J are TRBV7-8 and TRBJ2-1; D is possibly TRBD2 (5 bases). Germline lookup yields CDR1 SGHVS and CDR2 FQNEAQ. This CDR3 is 13 amino acids long. Between the trimmed V and J ends, which lost 2 bases and 6 bases, there was a span of 8 bases. This chain's CDR3 is CASSLSGSNEQFF. As DNA, the CDR3 is TGTGCCAGCAGCTTATCGGGGTCCAATGAGCAGTTCTTC.

There are a few counts of this clone. The chain combines TRBV29-1 with TRBJ1-2; 8 bases are a match to TRBD1. J was trimmed by 4 bases and V by 0 bases; bases with no gene match: 7. The CDR3 sequence is 15 residues long. Germline V gene lookup returns CDR1 SQVTM and CDR2 ANQGSEA. CDR3 in amino acids: CSVEDRTGSFYGYTF. Written as DNA, the CDR3 is TGCAGCGTTGAAGATCGGACAGGGAGCTTCTATGGCTACACCTTC.

This clone is a singleton in its sample. The chain links TRBV29-1 to TRBJ1-2, with a tentative D call TRBD1 (5 bases). Trimming shortened V by 7 bases and J by 3 bases, and 18 bases separated the two germline ends. CDR1 is SQVTM and CDR2 is ANQGSEA in the germline V gene. CDR3 length: 14 amino acids. The CDR3 sequence is CSASPAGGDYGYTF. The DNA for the CDR3 is TGCAGCGCCTCACCCGCAGGAGGGGACTATGGCTACACCTTC. The entire variable domain, with the rest obtained from reference TRBV29-1 and TRBJ1-2, is as follows: SAVISQKPSRDICQRGTSLTIQCQVDSQVTMMFWYRQQPGQSLTLIATANQGSEATYESGFVIDKFPISRPNLTFSTLTVSNMSPEDSSIYLCSASPAGGDYGYTFGSGTRLTVV.

Only a few counts were recorded for this clone. In the same sample, other DNA sequences code for this CDR3. The chain's CDR3 is CASSRGNQPQHF. The CDR3 nucleotides are TGTGCCAGCAGCCGAGGGAATCAGCCCCAGCATTTT. The chain recombines TRBV13 with TRBJ1-5; D uncertain. Deletions cut 5 bases from V and 4 bases from J, with 6 bases between. CDR3 length equals 12 residues. The V gene's germline CDR1 is PRHDT and CDR2 FYEKMQ (reference sequence).